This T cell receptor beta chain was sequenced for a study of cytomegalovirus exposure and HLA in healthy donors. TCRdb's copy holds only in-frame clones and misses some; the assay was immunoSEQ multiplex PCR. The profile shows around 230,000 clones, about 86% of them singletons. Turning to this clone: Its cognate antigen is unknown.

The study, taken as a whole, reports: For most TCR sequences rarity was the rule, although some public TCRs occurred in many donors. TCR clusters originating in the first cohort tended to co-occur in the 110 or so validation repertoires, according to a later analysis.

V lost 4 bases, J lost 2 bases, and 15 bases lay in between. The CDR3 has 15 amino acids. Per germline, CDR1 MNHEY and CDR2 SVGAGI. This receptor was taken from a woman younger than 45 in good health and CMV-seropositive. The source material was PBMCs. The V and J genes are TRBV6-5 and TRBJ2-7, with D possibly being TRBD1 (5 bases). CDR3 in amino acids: CASSFDSSRAYEQYF. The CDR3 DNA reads TGTGCCAGCAGTTTTGACAGCAGCCGAGCCTACGAGCAGTACTTC.